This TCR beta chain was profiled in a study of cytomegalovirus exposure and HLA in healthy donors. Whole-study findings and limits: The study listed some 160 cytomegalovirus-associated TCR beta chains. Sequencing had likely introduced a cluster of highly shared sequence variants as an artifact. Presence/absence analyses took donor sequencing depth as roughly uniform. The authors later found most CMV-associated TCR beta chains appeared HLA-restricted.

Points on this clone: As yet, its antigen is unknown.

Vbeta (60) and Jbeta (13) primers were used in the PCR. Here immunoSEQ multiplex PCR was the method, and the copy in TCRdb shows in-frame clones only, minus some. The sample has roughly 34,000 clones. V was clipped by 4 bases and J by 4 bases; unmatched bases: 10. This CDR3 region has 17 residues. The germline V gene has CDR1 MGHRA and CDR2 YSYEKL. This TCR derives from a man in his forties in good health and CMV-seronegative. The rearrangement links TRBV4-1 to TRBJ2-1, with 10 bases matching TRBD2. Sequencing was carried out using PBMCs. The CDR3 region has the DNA TGCGCCAGCAGCCCGAGCCAAGGACTAGCGGTGTACAATGAGCAGTTCTTC. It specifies CASSPSQGLAVYNEQFF.